The 12 T cell receptor beta chains reported below all come from one sample, sequenced in a study of cytomegalovirus exposure and HLA in healthy donors. Libraries were prepared by immunoSEQ multiplex PCR; TCRdb keeps only in-frame clonotypes and omits some of them. The data hold 150,000 to 200,000 clones, with about nine tenths observed a single time. The sample taken for sequencing was PBMCs. Receptors originate from a man younger than 35 in good health and CMV-seropositive.

The chain uses TRBV19 and TRBJ1-5, with D maybe TRBD1 (6 bases). V dropped 8 bases and J dropped 4 bases, with 12 bases sitting between them. CDR1 LNHDA and CDR2 SQIVND come from the germline V gene (reference sequence). CDR3 length: 13 residues. This CDR3 is CASGRDTNQPQHF. CDR3 nucleotide sequence: TGTGCCAGTGGCCGGGACACAAATCAGCCCCAGCATTTT. Complete variable domain (other parts from reference TRBV19 and TRBJ1-5): DGGITQSPKYLFRKEGQNVTLSCEQNLNHDAMYWYRQDPGQGLRLIYYSQIVNDFQKGDIAEGYSVSREKKESFPLTVTSAQKNPTAFYLCASGRDTNQPQHFGDGTRLSIL.

Remarks on this clone: A junction end diverges from the germline sequence, so it may reflect a read error. This rearrangement joins TRBV7-7 to TRBJ2-5; 8 bases are shared with TRBD1. Germline V gene data show CDR1 as SSHAT and CDR2 as FNYEAQ (reference sequence). The CDR3 spans 14 residues. The CDR3 nucleotides read TGTGCTAGCAGCTTAGCAGGGGGCCGGGAGACCCAGTACTTC. Encoded protein: CASSLAGGRETQYF.

This sequence joins TRBV29-1 and TRBJ1-2; D possibly corresponds to TRBD1 (5 bases). This CDR3 spans 11 amino acids. V shed 6 bases and J shed 6 bases, with 11 bases lying between them. Germline CDR1 SQVTM, CDR2 ANQGSEA. CDR3 sequence (DNA): TGCAGCGTACAGGCTGGCGATGGCTACACCTTC. It is translated as CSVQAGDGYTF.

This clone showed up just once. The chain employs TRBV5-1 and TRBJ1-1; perhaps TRBD1 as D (6 bases). Germline assignment: CDR1 SGHRS and CDR2 YFSETQ. The CDR3 spans 15 residues. The V and J ends lost 4 bases and 7 bases respectively, with 20 bases between them. The chain's CDR3 is CASSPSARQEIEAFF. The CDR3 DNA reads TGCGCCAGCAGCCCCTCAGCGCGACAGGAGATTGAAGCTTTCTTT.

This sequence joins TRBV5-1 and TRBJ2-4, with a weak D call TRBD1 (6 bases). The CDR3 runs to 14 residues. CDR1 and CDR2 (germline): SGHRS, YFSETQ. Trimming cost V 2 bases and J 6 bases, with 12 bases left between them. The chain's CDR3 is CASSFTTGSNIQYF. The DNA of the CDR3 is TGCGCCAGCAGCTTTACAACAGGGTCAAACATTCAGTACTTC.

V and J are TRBV19 and TRBJ2-7, with 14 bases that match TRBD2. This CDR3 spans 16 amino acids. CDR1 is LNHDA, CDR2 SQIVND, per germline (reference sequence). V was pared by 6 bases and J by 0 bases, with 4 bases of the junction left unmatched. In DNA form, the CDR3 reads TGTGCCAGTAGGGGACTAGCGGGAGAGAACTCCTACGAGCAGTACTTC. Its protein product is CASRGLAGENSYEQYF.

In its sample, this clone was seen a few times. The chain carries TRBV10-2 and TRBJ2-3, with D possibly being TRBD2 (5 bases). V dropped 0 bases and J dropped 5 bases, with 9 bases sitting between them. Germline CDR1 WSHSY, CDR2 SAAADI. The CDR3 is 14 residues long. CDR3 region: CASSESTGRDTQYF. The CDR3 nucleotides read TGCGCCAGCAGTGAGTCTACGGGAAGAGATACGCAGTATTTT.

V and J are TRBV18 and TRBJ2-1; 9 bases line up with TRBD2. With 6 bases clipped from V and 6 bases from J, the junction kept 6 bases outside the gene matches. CDR3 length: 14 residues. The germline V gene has CDR1 KGHSH and CDR2 LQKENI. The chain's CDR3 is CASSAGGPSNEQFF. The CDR3 coding sequence is TGTGCCAGCTCGGCGGGAGGGCCTAGCAATGAGCAGTTCTTC.

The chain couples TRBV28 to TRBJ2-7; 8 nucleotides agree with TRBD2. Losses at the gene ends were 2 bases for V and 2 bases for J; bases not matched to a gene: 5. CDR1 MDHEN and CDR2 SYDVKM come from the germline V gene. The CDR3 sequence is 15 residues long. CDR3 coding DNA: TGTGCCAGCAGTTTAAAGGGACTAGGGGCCTACGAGCAGTACTTC. It is translated as CASSLKGLGAYEQYF.

This clone showed up just once. The V and J genes are TRBV29-1 and TRBJ2-6, with 7 bases identical to TRBD1. Germline V gene sequence: CDR1 SQVTM, CDR2 ANQGSEA. The trim removed 8 bases at V and 2 bases at J, leaving 9 bases unmatched. The CDR3 extends over 15 amino acids. The CDR3 protein is CSPHPDRTGANVLTF. CDR3 sequence (DNA): TGCAGCCCCCATCCGGACAGGACTGGGGCCAACGTCCTGACTTTC.

This chain uses TRBV9 with TRBJ1-3; possibly TRBD1 for D (6 bases). CDR3 length: 14 residues. Trimming stripped 4 bases from V and 2 bases from J, with 10 bases between. The germline V gene has CDR1 SGDLS and CDR2 YYNGEE. This chain's CDR3 is CASSPRTAGNTIYF. As DNA, the CDR3 is TGTGCCAGCAGCCCCCGGACAGCTGGAAACACCATATATTTT.

The chain links TRBV10-3 to TRBJ2-5, with 10 bases that match TRBD2. J was trimmed by 5 bases and V by 6 bases; bases with no gene match: 6. CDR1 is ENHRY and CDR2 is SYGVKD in the germline V gene. This CDR3 has 14 residues. CDR3 amino acids: CAISPSGSGETQYF. The CDR3 nucleotides are TGTGCCATCAGCCCTAGCGGGAGTGGGGAGACCCAGTACTTC.